Given below is one T cell receptor beta chain in context. As handled by the study authors: For nucleated cells, counts were estimated from reference gene primer amplification. Clones were sequenced by immunoSEQ multiplex PCR, and TCRdb holds only the in-frame ones, with some missing. V and J calls and clone size come straight from that table; D and trimming were deduced from the DNA. The sample shows around 150,000 clones, about 88% of them seen only once. This sample was included in a study of blood T cell repertoires in COVID-19. About the research overall: Samples of COVID-19 (acute and convalescent) were obtained from the United States, Italy and Spain. PBMCs, B-cell-depleted T cells, or T cells were the source of the cDNA or gDNA that made up the material.

CDR1 and CDR2 from the germline V gene are MNHNY and SVGAGI (reference sequence). The CDR3 spans 16 residues. V lost 6 bases, J lost 4 bases, and 19 bases lay in between. Sequenced input: peripheral blood. The TCR comes from a man between 18 and 29 years old with acute or convalescent COVID-19. The chain combines TRBV6-6 with TRBJ1-5, with a weak D call TRBD1 (5 bases). CDR3 region: CASSPPGEGANQPQHF. As DNA, the CDR3 is TGTGCCAGCAGCCCCCCGGGGGAGGGAGCTAATCAGCCCCAGCATTTT.